Shown below are 2 T cell receptor beta chains from a single sample sequenced in a study of blood T cell repertoires in COVID-19. Clones were sequenced by immunoSEQ multiplex PCR, and TCRdb holds only the in-frame ones, with some missing. Here the sample spans roughly 200,000 clones, roughly nine tenths being singletons. The sample consisted of PBMCs or T cells enriched from blood (not recorded which). The source of these receptors is a woman aged 40 to 49 in a cohort exposed to, infected with or recovered from COVID-19 (not recorded which).

The chain carries TRBV5-1 and TRBJ2-2; possibly TRBD1 for D (6 bases). The CDR3 has 16 residues. The V end lost 5 bases, the J end lost 4 bases, and 18 bases lay between the germline ends. CDR1 and CDR2 from the germline V gene are SGHRS and YFSETQ. The CDR3 nucleotides are TGCGCCAGCAGGAAACAGGGAAGTGGGGGCACCGGGGAGCTGTTTTTT. The encoded protein is CASRKQGSGGTGELFF.

The rearrangement links TRBV5-1 to TRBJ2-1; 7 bases are shared with TRBD2. Germline CDR1 and CDR2: SGHRS and YFSETQ. Unmatched junction bases numbered 14, after V lost 2 bases and J lost 0 bases. This CDR3 region has 19 residues. In nucleotides, the CDR3 is TGCGCCAGCAGCTTCCATATGCGGGGGACCCAGAGCTCCTACAATGAGCAGTTCTTC. This gives the protein CASSFHMRGTQSSYNEQFF.